This paragraph reports one TCR beta chain. What it binds is unknown. Germline V lookup: CDR1 SQVTM, CDR2 ANQGSEA. This CDR3 comprises 15 residues. The V segment lost 1 base and the J segment 1 base; nucleotides outside the gene matches: 2. This sample stems from a study of cytomegalovirus exposure and HLA in healthy donors. The PCR used 60 Vbeta and 13 Jbeta primers. Profiling relied on immunoSEQ multiplex PCR, and the TCRdb table lists in-frame clones only, not all of them. This table holds approximately 150,000 clones, 55% to 70% found once. Study findings and constraints: In a later analysis, TCR beta V- and J-gene trimming was associated with a missense DCLRE1C variant.

This clonotype was obtained from a woman aged 60-75 years in good health and CMV-seropositive. The chain employs TRBV29-1 and TRBJ2-2, with 8 bases that match TRBD1. The specimen was PBMCs. DNA of the CDR3: TGCAGCGTTGAAGCCGGGACAGGGAACACCGGGGAGCTGTTTTTT. The encoded protein is CSVEAGTGNTGELFF.